Below, 27 T cell receptor beta chains from the same sample are listed, as sequenced in a study of post-analysis software for immune sequencing data. Unique molecular identifiers were carried by the TCR beta cDNA libraries. Using its own MiXCR run on the PCR reads, TCRdb lists one record per CDR3 protein. Among a few hundred thousand distinct CDR3 sequences listed, around 40% were seen once. Their antigens are not known. The study's findings and limits: The five TRBV segments detected at higher frequency in patients than in controls included TRBV5-6, TRBV5-1 and TRBV20-1.

Sequencing was performed on blood. The source is a girl aged 5 to 17 with multiple sclerosis.

The chain joins TRBV7-2 to TRBJ2-1, with unresolved D. CDR3 length: 13 amino acids. The V gene's germline CDR1 is SGHTA and CDR2 FQGNSA. V was shortened by 4 bases and J by 7 bases, with 11 bases between the two germline ends. CDR3 DNA sequence: TGTGCCAGCAGCTCCTCCCCCAATAATGAGCAGTTCTTC. This translates into CASSSSPNNEQFF.

This clonotype was seen more than once but under ten times. The J gene is TRBJ2-1, the V gene TRBV28, with 8 nucleotides matching TRBD2. Trimming cost V 7 bases and J 0 bases; bases outside gene matches: 2. The CDR3 contains 14 residues. Germline values: CDR1 MDHEN, CDR2 SYDVKM. The CDR3 nucleotides read TGTGCCAGCATGACTAGCGACTCCTACAATGAGCAGTTCTTC. This encodes CASMTSDSYNEQFF.

The table lists this clonotype with a few counts. This chain joins TRBV29-1 and TRBJ2-7; D possibly matches TRBD1 or TRBD2 (5 bases each). The CDR3 spans 12 residues. Germline-derived CDR1 and CDR2 are SQVTM and ANQGSEA. V lost 6 bases, J lost 3 bases, and 12 bases lay in between. CDR3 in amino acids: CSVRDGGYEQYF. CDR3 nucleotide sequence: TGCAGCGTACGGGACGGAGGCTACGAGCAGTACTTC.

This clonotype has only one observation. The genes are TRBV7-9 and TRBJ2-7; no clear D gene. Germline V gene lookup returns CDR1 SEHNR and CDR2 FQNEAQ (reference sequence). The CDR3 totals 12 residues. V was trimmed by 4 bases and J by 3 bases, leaving 7 bases between them. The CDR3 DNA is TGTGCCAGCAGCTCTATTGGCTACGAGCAGTACTTC. Translation gives CASSSIGYEQYF.

Remarks on this clonotype: A junction end diverges from the germline sequence, so it may reflect a read error. The chain links TRBV4-1 to TRBJ2-3; tentatively, D is TRBD2 (6 bases). Germline V gene lookup returns CDR1 MGHRA and CDR2 YSYEKL. This CDR3 is built from 18 residues. CDR3 in amino acids: CASGQDPEQAGFFDTQYF. CDR3 sequence (DNA): TGCGCCAGCGGCCAAGATCCCGAACAAGCGGGTTTCTTCGATACGCAGTATTTT.

This chain joins TRBV4-2 and TRBJ2-3; TRBD1 is a possible D gene (5 bases). The germline V gene encodes CDR1 LGHNA and CDR2 YNFKEQ. The CDR3 covers 14 residues. V was shortened by 1 base and J by 6 bases, with 11 bases between the two germline ends. The CDR3 nucleotides are TGTGCCAGCAGCCAAGCTGTCAGGGCGGATACGCAGTATTTT. Amino acid sequence: CASSQAVRADTQYF.

The CDR3 bases are TGTGCCAGCAGTTCTCCAGGGAACAATTCACCCCTCCACTTT. This codes for CASSSPGNNSPLHF. The J gene is TRBJ1-6, the V gene TRBV28; TRBD1 might be the D (5 bases). From germline, CDR1 is MDHEN and CDR2 SYDVKM. V was shortened by 4 bases and J by 7 bases, with 11 bases between the two germline ends. The CDR3 spans 14 residues.

The sample holds a few counts of this clonotype. J is TRBJ1-2 and V is TRBV20-1, with 7 bases aligning to TRBD1. Germline values: CDR1 DFQATT, CDR2 SNEGSKA (reference sequence). V shed 2 bases, J shed 3 bases, and the junction held 15 bases outside the gene matches. The CDR3 loop spans 17 amino acids. The CDR3 DNA reads TGCAGTGCTAGAAATACCAAAATCCGGGACAGACACTATGGCTACACCTTC. Its translation is CSARNTKIRDRHYGYTF.

The CDR3 spells CSARDSRPTGELFF. CDR3 DNA: TGCAGTGCTAGAGATTCAAGGCCCACCGGGGAGCTGTTTTTT. The J gene is TRBJ2-2, the V gene TRBV20-1; D is unclear. The CDR3 has 14 amino acids. Looked up from germline, CDR1 is DFQATT and CDR2 is SNEGSKA (reference sequence). Trimming took 0 bases from V and 4 from J, leaving 9 bases between them.

In this sample, this clonotype turned up a few times. The gene calls are TRBV28 and TRBJ2-4; D remains ambiguous. The J call may be incorrect, as the DNA end agrees better with TRBJ2-7. CDR1 is MDHEN, CDR2 SYDVKM, per germline. The CDR3 length is 13 residues. CDR3 DNA sequence: TGTGCCAGCAGTCTTGACTCGTTCTACGAGCAGTACTTC. This encodes CASSLDSFYEQYF.

This chain connects TRBV7-2 to TRBJ2-1, with 12 positions matching TRBD2. Per germline, CDR1 SGHTA and CDR2 FQGNSA. With 2 bases clipped from V and 8 bases from J, the junction kept 7 bases outside the gene matches. The CDR3 has 16 residues. As DNA, the CDR3 is TGTGCCAGCAGCTTAAGGACTAGCGGGATGGGGGATGAGCAGTTCTTC. Encoded protein: CASSLRTSGMGDEQFF.

In its sample, this clonotype was seen once. This chain connects TRBV2 to TRBJ2-3; 11 nucleotides line up with TRBD2. This CDR3 spans 17 amino acids. V gave up 5 bases and J gave up 4 bases; unmatched junction bases: 11. In germline, CDR1 is SNHLY, CDR2 FYNNEI. The CDR3 coding sequence is TGTGCCAGCAGTCCACGGGCTAGCGGGAGGATTGCAGATACGCAGTATTTT. Protein sequence: CASSPRASGRIADTQYF. Variable domain in full (rest from reference TRBV2 and TRBJ2-3): EPEVTQTPSHQVTQMGQEVILRCVPISNHLYFYWYRQILGQKVEFLVSFYNNEISEKSEIFDDQFSVERPDGSNFTLKIRSTKLEDSAMYFCASSPRASGRIADTQYFGPGTRLTVL.

This chain connects TRBV5-1 to TRBJ1-2; TRBD1 matches at 7 bases. Looked up from germline, CDR1 is SGHRS and CDR2 is YFSETQ. The trim removed 4 bases at V and 5 bases at J, leaving 8 bases unmatched. There are 14 residues in the CDR3. This CDR3 is CASSPGTVEYGYTF. The CDR3 coding sequence is TGCGCCAGCAGCCCGGGGACAGTTGAGTATGGCTACACCTTC.

The V call is TRBV20-1, the J call TRBJ2-1; TRBD1 agrees at 8 bases. Germline CDR1 and CDR2: DFQATT and SNEGSKA (reference sequence). CDR3 length: 15 residues. The J segment lost 6 bases and the V segment lost 5 bases, leaving 12 bases of the junction unmatched. CDR3 in DNA: TGCAGTGCTCAATCCGGGACAGGTAATGCCAATGAGCAGTTCTTC. Translating it yields CSAQSGTGNANEQFF.

This clonotype has a handful of counts. J is TRBJ1-2 and V is TRBV20-1; unclear D gene. This CDR3 is built from 12 residues. CDR1 is DFQATT, CDR2 SNEGSKA, per germline (reference sequence). The V end was cut by 5 bases, the J end by 8 bases, with 15 bases between. CDR3 amino acids: CSALPREDGYTF. The CDR3 nucleotides are TGCAGTGCTCTTCCTAGGGAAGACGGCTACACCTTC.

This clonotype came up a few times. The rearrangement uses TRBV6-1 and TRBJ2-6; 7 bases are shared with TRBD1. Germline CDR1 is MNHNS and CDR2 is SASEGT. CDR3 size: 18 residues. With V trimmed by 6 bases and J by 0 bases, 11 bases remained unmatched. The CDR3, as DNA: TGTGCCAGCAGCCCGCCTCGGGACAGCCCCTCTGGGGCCAACGTCCTGACTTTC. Its protein is CASSPPRDSPSGANVLTF.

The chain has TRBV28 and TRBJ2-1; TRBD2 agrees at 8 bases. The CDR3 has 16 residues. Per germline, CDR1 MDHEN and CDR2 SYDVKM. The V and J ends lost 3 bases and 6 bases, in that order; junction bases with no gene match: 10. The CDR3 is CASSLRLGLGGNEQFF. The CDR3 DNA sequence: TGTGCCAGCAGTTTGAGGTTGGGACTAGGGGGCAATGAGCAGTTCTTC.

This clonotype occurred once. V usage is TRBV11-2 and J usage is TRBJ1-6; maybe TRBD1 (6 bases). Germline V gives CDR1 SGHAT, CDR2 FQNNGV. Trimming took 7 bases from V and 5 from J, leaving 15 bases between them. The CDR3 is made up of 15 amino acids. The CDR3 DNA is TGTGCCAGCAAGGGGGGGCGCGGTGATAATTCACCCCTCCACTTT. Translated: CASKGGRGDNSPLHF. Full variable domain (remainder filled in from reference TRBV11-2 and TRBJ1-6): EAGVAQSPRYKIIEKRQSVAFWCNPISGHATLYWYQQILGQGPKLLIQFQNNGVVDDSQLPKDRFSAERLKGVDSTLKIQPAKLEDSAVYLCASKGGRGDNSPLHFGNGTRLTVT.

The chain couples TRBV10-3 to TRBJ2-3; perhaps D is TRBD1 or TRBD2 (5 bases each). V lost 0 bases and J 4 bases, leaving 26 bases between the germline ends. Germline V CDR1 and CDR2: ENHRY, SYGVKD. This CDR3 region has 20 residues. In nucleotides, the CDR3 is TGTGCCATCAGTGAGTCGGTGAATAGGGGACCGGGACGATTAGCAGATACGCAGTATTTT. Amino acids: CAISESVNRGPGRLADTQYF.

There are a few counts of this clonotype. The genes are TRBV7-9 and TRBJ2-6; 8 nucleotides match TRBD1. This CDR3 spans 17 amino acids. The J segment lost 0 bases and the V segment lost 1 base, leaving 2 bases of the junction unmatched. Germline values: CDR1 SEHNR, CDR2 FQNEAQ (reference sequence). Here the CDR3 reads CASSLGTGLSGANVLTF. The CDR3 DNA reads as TGTGCCAGCAGCTTAGGGACAGGGCTCTCTGGGGCCAACGTCCTGACTTTC.

This chain uses TRBV18 with TRBJ2-5; D may be TRBD1 (6 bases). CDR1 and CDR2 from the germline V gene are KGHSH and LQKENI. The CDR3 length is 15 residues. Trimming shortened V by 1 base and J by 6 bases, and 15 bases separated the two germline ends. CDR3 sequence: CASSPRDTPRKTQYF. For the CDR3, the DNA is TGTGCCAGCTCACCACGGGACACACCCAGGAAGACCCAGTACTTC.

This clonotype turned up a few times. The chain combines TRBV9 with TRBJ2-1; D not resolved. CDR1 and CDR2 (germline): SGDLS, YYNGEE. The germline V and J ends were trimmed by 0 bases and 4 bases, with 5 bases remaining between them. CDR3 length equals 13 residues. The CDR3 DNA follows: TGTGCCAGCAGCGTAGCTCAGTACAATGAGCAGTTCTTC. Translating it yields CASSVAQYNEQFF.

The chain links TRBV5-5 to TRBJ2-2; D is ambiguous. The CDR3 spans 13 residues. Trimming stripped 6 bases from V and 4 bases from J, with 10 bases between. The germline V gene has CDR1 SGHKS and CDR2 YYEKEE (reference sequence). CDR3 loop: CASKSGFTGELFF. DNA for the CDR3: TGTGCCAGCAAAAGTGGATTCACCGGGGAGCTGTTTTTT.

This clonotype was seen a handful of times. The CDR3 reads CASSVDTGRYEQYF. CDR3 nucleotides: TGTGCCAGCAGCGTAGATACAGGGAGATACGAGCAGTACTTC. This sequence joins TRBV9 and TRBJ2-7; TRBD1 is a possible D gene (6 bases). Germline CDR1 is SGDLS and CDR2 is YYNGEE. V lost 0 bases, J lost 4 bases, and 11 bases lay in between. CDR3 length: 14 amino acids. The full variable domain, in which reference TRBV9 and TRBJ2-7 provide the parts outside the CDR3, is DSGVTQTPKHLITATGQRVTLRCSPRSGDLSVYWYQQSLDQGLQFLIQYYNGEERAKGNILERFSAQQFPDLHSELNLSSLELGDSALYFCASSVDTGRYEQYFGPGTRLTVT.

The chain is built from TRBV29-1 and TRBJ1-2; D possibly corresponds to TRBD1 (5 bases). Looked up from germline, CDR1 is SQVTM and CDR2 is ANQGSEA. This CDR3 has 10 amino acids. The DNA of the CDR3 is TGCGGCTGTGGGGGGGATGGCTACACCTTC. Its protein is CGCGGDGYTF.

The J gene is TRBJ1-1, the V gene TRBV7-6; no firm D call. This CDR3 region has 18 residues. The ends were cut back, 1 base at V and 0 bases at J, with 18 bases in the middle. From germline, CDR1 is SGHVS and CDR2 FNYEAQ. The CDR3 region has the DNA TGTGCCAGCAGCTTAGATAGGGAGATCCTAGGGCTGAACACTGAAGCTTTCTTT. Protein: CASSLDREILGLNTEAFF.

J is TRBJ2-5 and V is TRBV4-1; D gene uncertain. V lost 1 base and J lost 2, with 11 bases in between. Germline V gene sequence: CDR1 MGHRA, CDR2 YSYEKL. The CDR3 totals 15 residues. The CDR3 sequence: CASSQGSLNQETQYF. CDR3 nucleotide sequence: TGCGCCAGCAGCCAAGGATCACTAAATCAAGAGACCCAGTACTTC.